Shown below are 3 T cell receptor beta chains from a single sample sequenced in a study of blood T cell repertoires in COVID-19. Sequencing used immunoSEQ multiplex PCR; TCRdb keeps in-frame clones, though not all of them. The sample records about 300,000 clones, roughly 90% being singletons. Sequenced material: peripheral blood. The receptors shown here come from a woman aged 30 to 39 with COVID-19, enrolled during active disease.

This clone came up a few times. The J gene is TRBJ1-6, the V gene TRBV27; tentative D call: TRBD1 (6 bases). CDR3 length: 15 amino acids. Germline V gene data show CDR1 as MNHEY and CDR2 as SMNVEV (reference sequence). V was shortened by 3 bases and J by 2 bases, with 8 bases between the two germline ends. CDR3 bases: TGTGCCAGCAGTTTGGCAGGGGCCTATAATTCACCCCTCCACTTT. This translates into CASSLAGAYNSPLHF.

The CDR3 loop is CASGPGQDSYEQYV. As DNA, the CDR3 is TGTGCTAGTGGTCCCGGACAGGACTCCTACGAGCAGTACGTC. V usage is TRBV12-5 and J usage is TRBJ2-7; TRBD1 matches at 7 bases. Germline lookup yields CDR1 LGHNT and CDR2 FRNRAP. The CDR3 is 14 amino acids. V lost 5 bases and J lost 0; bases outside the gene matches: 4.

This chain links TRBV27 with TRBJ2-1; 13 positions match TRBD2. Germline lookup yields CDR1 MNHEY and CDR2 SMNVEV (reference sequence). This CDR3 is built from 15 residues. V shed 9 bases, J shed 7 bases, and the junction held 9 bases outside the gene matches. CDR3 DNA sequence: TGTGCCAGTACTATAGGACTAGCGGGGGTAAATGAGCAGTTCTTC. Residues: CASTIGLAGVNEQFF.